This T cell receptor (beta chain) was sequenced during a study of blood T cell repertoires in COVID-19. About the study: The study drew acute and convalescent COVID-19 samples from the United States, Italy and Spain.

The authors' processing: For nucleated cells, counts were estimated from reference gene primer amplification. TCRdb's table, derived via immunoSEQ multiplex PCR, lists solely in-frame clones and lacks some. V and J calls and clone size follow that table, whereas D and trimming were derived from the DNA. The data contain tens of thousands of clones, approximately 81% of them seen just once; the ten biggest clones take up less than 15%. The CDR3 is 16 amino acids. This chain connects TRBV21-1 to TRBJ2-3; TRBD1, as called in the table, went unchecked against the DNA. TRBV21-1 is recorded as a pseudogene. This TCR was sampled from a woman in her seventies in a cohort sampled during active COVID-19. What was sequenced was peripheral blood. CDR3 protein: CASSREDRGRDDTQYF. The DNA for the CDR3 is TGTGCCAGCAGCAGGGAGGACAGGGGGCGAGATGATACGCAGTATTTT.